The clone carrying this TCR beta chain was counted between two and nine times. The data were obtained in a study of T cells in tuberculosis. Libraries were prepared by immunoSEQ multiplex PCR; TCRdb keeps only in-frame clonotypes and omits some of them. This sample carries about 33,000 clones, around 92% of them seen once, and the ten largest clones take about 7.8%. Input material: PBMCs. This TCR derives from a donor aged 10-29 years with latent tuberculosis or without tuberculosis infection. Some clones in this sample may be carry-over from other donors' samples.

CDR3 DNA sequence: TGTGCCAGCACCGACTCTAGCGGGATAGTATACAATGAGCAGTTCTTC. Amino acid sequence: CASTDSSGIVYNEQFF. The chain joins TRBV6-6 to TRBJ2-1, with 9 nucleotides matching TRBD2. V trimming: 7 bases; J trimming: 4 bases; junction bases outside the gene matches: 11. Germline V CDR1 and CDR2: MNHNY, SVGAGI (reference sequence). The length of the CDR3 is 16 residues.